These 3 T cell receptor beta chains came from one sample sequenced in a study of T cells after yellow fever vaccination. Using its own MiXCR run on the 5' RACE reads, TCRdb lists one record per CDR3 protein. The sample shows some 320,000 distinct CDR3 sequences, 8.5% to 10% of them seen only once. The input for sequencing was PBMCs, taken on the day of the first yellow fever vaccination. The receptors come from a man younger than 35 who received the YFV17D yellow fever vaccine.

The genes are TRBV10-3 and TRBJ1-2, with unresolved D. The germline V gene has CDR1 ENHRY and CDR2 SYGVKD. Trimming cost V 5 bases and J 4 bases, with 11 bases left between them. The CDR3 is made up of 13 amino acids. This CDR3 reads CAISNPASYGYTF. The CDR3 DNA sequence: TGTGCCATCAGTAACCCCGCGAGCTATGGCTACACCTTC.

The chain links TRBV4-1 to TRBJ1-2; no firm D call. V lost 0 bases, J lost 4 bases, and 12 bases lay in between. The CDR3 runs 15 residues. Germline CDR1 MGHRA, CDR2 YSYEKL. This CDR3 is CASSQDREVGYGYTF. The CDR3 region has the DNA TGCGCCAGCAGCCAAGATCGGGAGGTTGGCTATGGCTACACCTTC.

CDR3 DNA sequence: TGTGCCAGCAGCTGGAGTCGGGGCACAGATACGCAGTATTTT. Protein product: CASSWSRGTDTQYF. The chain joins TRBV7-9 to TRBJ2-3; D gene unclear. Per germline, CDR1 SEHNR and CDR2 FQNEAQ (reference sequence). The CDR3 consists of 14 residues. V was trimmed by 4 bases and J by 1 base, leaving 9 bases between them.